Listed here are 17 T cell receptor beta chains from one sample, sequenced in a study of PD-1 blockade in classical Hodgkin lymphoma. Noted time point: cycle 4 day 1 (C4D1), after five to seven weeks of nivolumab. Relapses following autologous stem cell transplantation were seen in all patients, with brentuximab vedotin exposure varying. TCRdb's copy holds only in-frame clones and misses some; the assay was immunoSEQ multiplex PCR. The sample holds about 13,000 clones, approximately 78% seen once. The sequencing here drew on peripheral blood mononuclear cells (PBMCs), taken before the fourth cycle of nivolumab. The receptors were sampled from a human donor with classical Hodgkin lymphoma.

This chain joins TRBV6-1 and TRBJ2-3; 7 nucleotides align to TRBD2. V lost 4 bases, J lost 0 bases, and 4 bases stayed unmatched. This CDR3 is built from 15 residues. Germline values: CDR1 MNHNS, CDR2 SASEGT. This CDR3 reads CASSVSSGSTDTQYF. CDR3 coding DNA: TGTGCCAGCAGTGTATCTAGCGGAAGCACAGATACGCAGTATTTT.

The chain is built from TRBV7-2 and TRBJ2-5; possible D gene TRBD1, 5 bases. CDR1 and CDR2 from the germline V gene are SGHTA and FQGNSA. The ends were cut back, 4 bases at V and 4 bases at J, with 10 bases in the middle. The CDR3 contains 13 residues. CDR3 DNA: TGTGCCAGCAGCTCCTACAGGTTAGAGACCCAGTACTTC. Its protein is CASSSYRLETQYF.

The chain carries TRBV11-3 and TRBJ2-1; the match to TRBD1 covers 8 bases. The trim removed 5 bases at V and 4 bases at J, leaving 10 bases unmatched. CDR3 length: 16 residues. Germline V gene lookup returns CDR1 SGHNT and CDR2 YENEEA. The CDR3 bases are TGTGCCAGCAGCCCTGGGGGACAGGCCGGATACAATGAGCAGTTCTTC. This translates into CASSPGGQAGYNEQFF. The full variable domain, with the rest looked up from reference TRBV11-3 and TRBJ2-1, is EAGVVQSPRYKIIEKKQPVAFWCNPISGHNTLYWYLQNLGQGPELLIRYENEEAVDDSQLPKDRFSAERLKGVDSTLKIQPAELGDSAVYLCASSPGGQAGYNEQFFGPGTRLTVL.

The chain joins TRBV4-3 to TRBJ2-5, with D perhaps being TRBD1 or TRBD2 (5 bases each). The germline gives CDR1 LGHNA, CDR2 YSLEER. The CDR3 spans 16 residues. The V end lost 5 bases, the J end lost 1 base, and 17 bases lay between the germline ends. CDR3 coding DNA: TGCGCCAGCAGCTTCACCCCCGGGACGGTCCAAGAGACCCAGTACTTC. It encodes CASSFTPGTVQETQYF.

The chain joins TRBV6-4 to TRBJ1-5, with no clear D. The CDR3 is made up of 15 amino acids. CDR1 MRHNA and CDR2 SNTAGT come from the germline V gene. The germline V and J ends were trimmed by 6 bases and 6 bases, with 18 bases remaining between them. Written as DNA, the CDR3 is TGTGCCAGCAGATTACCGGGAGATCGATTTCAGCCCCAGCATTTT. This gives the protein CASRLPGDRFQPQHF.

This clone was counted only a few times. The chain employs TRBV28 and TRBJ2-2; TRBD2 agrees at 11 bases. Germline V CDR1 and CDR2: MDHEN, SYDVKM. Losses at the gene ends were 7 bases for V and 4 bases for J; bases not matched to a gene: 5. This CDR3 has 15 residues. CDR3: CASKFSGGATGELFF. The CDR3 DNA sequence: TGTGCCAGCAAATTTAGCGGGGGGGCCACCGGGGAGCTGTTTTTT.

The chain couples TRBV5-1 to TRBJ2-4; D not certain. V was pared by 2 bases and J by 9 bases, with 9 bases between. The CDR3 is made up of 12 amino acids. Germline assignment: CDR1 SGHRS and CDR2 YFSETQ. CDR3 sequence: CASSFEKGIQYF. The CDR3 coding sequence is TGCGCCAGCAGCTTTGAGAAAGGCATTCAGTACTTC. The complete variable domain, with remaining parts taken from reference TRBV5-1 and TRBJ2-4, reads KAGVTQTPRYLIKTRGQQVTLSCSPISGHRSVSWYQQTPGQGLQFLFEYFSETQRNKGNFPGRFSGRQFSNSRSEMNVSTLELGDSALYLCASSFEKGIQYFGAGTRLSVL.

The chain is built from TRBV30 and TRBJ1-1; TRBD1 matches 8 bases. There are 12 residues in the CDR3. Per germline, CDR1 GTSNPN and CDR2 SVGIG (reference sequence). V trimming: 5 bases; J trimming: 1 base; junction bases outside the gene matches: 0. CDR3 in amino acids: CAWGTGNTEAFF. CDR3 nucleotides: TGTGCCTGGGGGACAGGGAACACTGAAGCTTTCTTT. Variable domain in full (rest from reference TRBV30 and TRBJ1-1): SQTIHQWPATLVQPVGSPLSLECTVEGTSNPNLYWYRQAAGRGLQLLFYSVGIGQISSEVPQNLSASRPQDRQFILSSKKLLLSDSGFYLCAWGTGNTEAFFGQGTRLTVV.

CDR3 nucleotides: TGTGCCAGTAGTATAGTCGGGGAGAAGGAGACCCAGTACTTC. It encodes CASSIVGEKETQYF. This sequence joins TRBV19 and TRBJ2-5; D is perhaps TRBD2 (5 bases). Germline V gene lookup returns CDR1 LNHDA and CDR2 SQIVND (reference sequence). The CDR3 spans 14 residues. Trimming took off 1 base at V and 5 bases at J, with 11 bases between the two ends.

The chain is built from TRBV7-2 and TRBJ2-5; a weak D match, TRBD2 (6 bases). The length of the CDR3 is 15 residues. Deletions cut 4 bases from V and 5 bases from J, with 17 bases between. Germline assignment: CDR1 SGHTA and CDR2 FQGNSA. The CDR3 is CASSSPGGIRETQYF. The CDR3 DNA follows: TGTGCCAGCAGCTCTCCTGGGGGGATTAGGGAGACCCAGTACTTC.

This clone has just a few counts. The gene calls are TRBV4-1 and TRBJ2-2; no definite D call. V dropped 1 base and J dropped 3 bases, with 12 bases sitting between them. Germline V gene data show CDR1 as MGHRA and CDR2 as YSYEKL. There are 16 residues in the CDR3. The CDR3 reads CASSQGSTPYTGELFF. The DNA for the CDR3 is TGCGCCAGCAGCCAAGGCTCCACTCCGTACACCGGGGAGCTGTTTTTT.

This clone has a single count. This chain connects TRBV9 to TRBJ1-4, with 9 bases aligning to TRBD1. Germline loops: CDR1 SGDLS, CDR2 YYNGEE. V was pared by 4 bases and J by 7 bases, with 8 bases of the junction left unmatched. This CDR3 spans 15 amino acids. CDR3 region: CASSSGQGQGEKLFF. CDR3 bases: TGTGCCAGCAGCTCCGGACAGGGGCAGGGTGAAAAACTGTTTTTT.

The sample holds a few counts of this clone. The rearrangement links TRBV29-1 to TRBJ2-4; 7 bases are shared with TRBD1. Per the germline V gene, CDR1 is SQVTM and CDR2 is ANQGSEA. The CDR3 sequence is 16 residues long. V gave up 6 bases and J gave up 0 bases; unmatched junction bases: 11. CDR3 nucleotides: TGCAGCGTCTCGACTTCGACAGGGCTAGCCAAAAACATTCAGTACTTC. Encoded protein: CSVSTSTGLAKNIQYF.

The CDR3 reads CASSPMSLFSRDSVETQYF. Here the CDR3 DNA reads TGCGCCAGCAGCCCAATGTCCCTTTTTTCCCGGGACTCCGTGGAGACCCAGTACTTC. The rearrangement uses TRBV4-1 and TRBJ2-5, with a weak D call TRBD2 (6 bases). This CDR3 comprises 19 residues. Germline-derived CDR1 and CDR2 are MGHRA and YSYEKL. V gave up 4 bases and J gave up 5 bases, with 29 bases separating them.

This chain connects TRBV6-5 to TRBJ2-3; 9 bases agree with TRBD2. CDR1 MNHEY and CDR2 SVGAGI come from the germline V gene. CDR3 length: 15 amino acids. V shed 6 bases, J shed 5 bases, and the junction held 9 bases outside the gene matches. The CDR3 DNA sequence: TGTGCCAGCAGCCACGGGCGGGGGGGCATAGATACGCAGTATTTT. It codes for CASSHGRGGIDTQYF.

The chain uses TRBV7-8 and TRBJ2-7, with D possibly called TRBD1 or TRBD2 (5 bases each). The CDR3 loop spans 13 amino acids. Germline CDR1 and CDR2: SGHVS and FQNEAQ. With 5 bases removed from V and 1 base from J, the gap between germline ends came to 9 bases. CDR3 protein: CASSPRGSYEQYF. The CDR3 bases are TGTGCCAGCAGCCCGAGGGGATCCTACGAGCAGTACTTC.

The rearrangement links TRBV18 to TRBJ1-4; unclear D gene. The germline V and J ends were trimmed by 3 bases and 5 bases, with 7 bases remaining between them. CDR3 length: 13 residues. Germline CDR1 reads KGHSH; CDR2 reads LQKENI. CDR3 region: CASSPDVNEKLFF. For the CDR3, the DNA is TGTGCCAGCTCACCGGATGTCAATGAAAAACTGTTTTTT. The full variable domain, with the rest looked up from reference TRBV18 and TRBJ1-4, is NAGVMQNPRHLVRRRGQEARLRCSPMKGHSHVYWYRQLPEEGLKFMVYLQKENIIDESGMPKERFSAEFPKEGPSILRIQQVVRGDSAAYFCASSPDVNEKLFFGSGTQLSVL.